This T cell receptor beta chain appears in the sequencing data of a study of T cell changes during pregnancy in multiple sclerosis. The J segment lost 2 bases and the V segment lost 3 bases, leaving 8 bases of the junction unmatched. Germline V gene sequence: CDR1 SGHRS, CDR2 YFSETQ. The CDR3 consists of 16 residues. Some clones are missing from TCRdb's copy, which holds only in-frame ones; the method was immunoSEQ multiplex PCR. The repertoire holds approximately 69,000 clones, with 90% to 95% as singletons. The gene calls are TRBV5-1 and TRBJ2-3; 8 bases map to TRBD2. The sample here was peripheral blood, taken in the second trimester of pregnancy. The clonotype comes from a female donor in good health, enrolled as a control in a pregnancy study. CDR3 sequence: CASSYRTSLYTDTQYF. CDR3 nucleotides: TGCGCCAGCAGCTACCGGACTAGCTTATACACAGATACGCAGTATTTT.